A selection of T cell receptor beta chains follows, all from one sample in a study of blood T cell repertoires in COVID-19. Only in-frame clones appear in the TCRdb table, and some are missing; sequencing was by immunoSEQ multiplex PCR. The table lists about 79,000 clones, roughly 89% of them singletons. The sample was peripheral blood. These receptor sequences come from a man aged 45-65 years with active COVID-19. The CDR3 runs from the conserved cysteine through the conserved F or W. Fields, in order: J gene, V gene, CDR3 protein.

J gene: TRBJ2-2; V gene: TRBV28; CDR3 protein: CASSPSPSFLSGGELFF
J gene: TRBJ2-5; V gene: TRBV6-2/TRBV6-3; CDR3 protein: CASSYGRGDSETQYF
J gene: TRBJ2-7; V gene: TRBV3-1/TRBV3-2; CDR3 protein: CASSSAGDEQYF
J gene: TRBJ2-7; V gene: TRBV19; CDR3 protein: CASSISTGGTYEQYF
J gene: TRBJ2-1; V gene: TRBV4-2; CDR3 protein: CASSLVPGLDSYNEQFF
J gene: TRBJ1-1; V gene: TRBV29-1; CDR3 protein: CSVESLAGGFGAFF
J gene: TRBJ1-6; V gene: TRBV19; CDR3 protein: CASSPTFLSSYNSPLHF
J gene: TRBJ1-6; V gene: TRBV10-2; CDR3 protein: CASSESGLSNSPLHF
J gene: TRBJ2-3; V gene: TRBV28; CDR3 protein: CASSKGGGADTQYF
J gene: TRBJ1-2; V gene: TRBV4-1; CDR3 protein: CASSQEGTGGFYGYTF
J gene: TRBJ2-3; V gene: TRBV7-3; CDR3 protein: CASSATGGGTDTQYF
J gene: TRBJ2-1; V gene: TRBV19; CDR3 protein: CASSITGGNEQFF
J gene: TRBJ2-7; V gene: TRBV28; CDR3 protein: CASSFTAALTEF
J gene: TRBJ2-3; V gene: TRBV2; CDR3 protein: CASSDLGLAGGDTQYF
J gene: TRBJ1-5; V gene: TRBV19; CDR3 protein: CASTSPGQPQHF
J gene: TRBJ1-3; V gene: TRBV5-6; CDR3 protein: CASSEQGRGNTIYF
J gene: TRBJ2-7; V gene: TRBV13; CDR3 protein: CASRTTGTSYEQYF
J gene: TRBJ2-1; V gene: TRBV29-1; CDR3 protein: CSAGTGLNEQFF
J gene: TRBJ2-7; V gene: TRBV4-1; CDR3 protein: CASSQGPLYEQYF
J gene: TRBJ1-2; V gene: TRBV27; CDR3 protein: CASSPGTGGNYGYTF
J gene: TRBJ2-7; V gene: TRBV6-5; CDR3 protein: CASSEYPLAGEQYF
J gene: TRBJ1-2; V gene: TRBV15; CDR3 protein: CATSRDSSGYTF
J gene: TRBJ1-6; V gene: TRBV5-4; CDR3 protein: CASSLAFEPYSPLHF
J gene: TRBJ1-4; V gene: TRBV19; CDR3 protein: CASDAGLNEKLFF